Included here is one T cell receptor beta chain sequence, with context. Its antigen is currently not known. Nothing much larger sits one base from this clone, and base qualities are not available. The CDR1 and CDR2 encoded by the germline V gene are SGDLS and YYNGEE. From the cysteine through the phenylalanine, the CDR3 covers 17 amino acids. Just CDR3 DNA is preserved here, 51 bases in frame from base 1. The junction shows trimming of 3 bases on V and 8 bases on J, and the gene matches do not reach 15 bases of it. The data originate from a study of blood T cell repertoires in COVID-19 (TCRdb year 2020). About the investigation overall: Samples from collaborators originated in the United States, Italy and Spain and spanned both the acute and convalescent phases of COVID-19. The prospective study material was composed of cDNA or gDNA derived from T cells, B-cell-depleted T cells, or PBMCs. Subjects who had been exposed to COVID-19, were actively infected with it, or had recovered from it provided the deeply sampled blood TCRbeta repertoires that made up the dataset. The repertoires were released in a freely available public database meant as a resource for research on the immune response to SARS-CoV-2. Samples came from the ongoing ImmuneRACE study (first 160 participants) plus 1,254 subjects from 6 global collaborators. Nearly every sample came with metadata listing a de-identified subject ID, COVID-19 status, age in years and sex. Where available, HLA class I and class II types were obtained from metadata supplied by the sample provider rather than from assay-based typing. Summary of the overall study and its limitations: Clinical and demographic metadata were provided uncurated, with the amount varying by source and participant.

The immunoSEQ Assay, a bias-controlled multiplex PCR, was used to amplify TCRbeta CDR3 regions from genomic DNA. Concerning the study's data processing: The number of nucleated cells in each sample was estimated from the amplification of reference gene primers within the assay. To quantify the absolute abundance of each unique TCRbeta CDR3 rearrangement, sequence reads were collapsed and filtered. For each sample, productive Simpson clonality was calculated by taking the square root of Simpson's diversity index across productive rearrangements. The table was pulled from immuneACCESS by TCRdb, which kept in-frame rearrangements only. Such tables lose some clones; where checked, under half of the loss comes from unresolved V genes, and the rest has no known cause. The DNA gave D and trimming, while V, J and clone size come from that table. The sample contains about 300,000 clones, about four fifths of them found a single time. Of the sample, roughly 9.4% is held by the ten largest clones.

Samples from volunteer blood donors who had recovered from COVID-19 were contributed by a second Seattle source. The collaborating institutions used their own protocols to collect whole blood in K2EDTA tubes. For TCRbeta analysis, collaborator samples were shipped as frozen whole blood, as isolated PBMCs, or as DNA extracted from either sample type. Sequenced material: peripheral blood. The receptor's source is a woman aged 45 to 65 who had recovered from COVID-19. The chain employs TRBV9 and TRBJ2-2, and 8 junction bases match TRBD2. The CDR3 has the sequence CASSAGETSVKGGELFF. The bases are TGTGCCAGCAGCGCCGGGGAGACTAGCGTGAAAGGGGGGGAGCTGTTTTTT.